Each of the 21 T cell receptor beta chains below was sequenced from the same sample in a study of cytomegalovirus exposure and HLA in healthy donors. The PCR employed 60 Vbeta primers together with 13 Jbeta primers. The protocol was immunoSEQ multiplex PCR, while the TCRdb copy is restricted to in-frame clones and leaves out a portion. Here the sample spans some 130,000 clones, 65% to 80% being singletons. The source material was PBMCs. The receptors were gathered from a man aged 40-49 years in good health and CMV-seronegative.

V is TRBV27 and J is TRBJ1-6; D not certain. In germline, CDR1 is MNHEY, CDR2 SMNVEV (reference sequence). The CDR3 totals 15 residues. Deletions cut 6 bases from V and 0 bases from J, with 9 bases between. This CDR3 is CASRVASSYNSPLHF. The DNA for the CDR3 is TGTGCCAGCAGGGTAGCGAGCTCCTATAATTCACCCCTCCACTTT.

The V call is TRBV7-9, the J call TRBJ1-5; D unresolved. Germline values: CDR1 SEHNR, CDR2 FQNEAQ (reference sequence). Trimming took 3 bases from V and 5 from J, leaving 5 bases between them. The CDR3 is made up of 12 amino acids. CDR3 sequence reads: CASSFGDQPQHF. The DNA of the CDR3 is TGTGCCAGCAGCTTCGGGGATCAGCCCCAGCATTTT.

This chain uses TRBV10-3 with TRBJ2-7; 7 nucleotides line up with TRBD2. Trimming removed 0 bases from V and 4 bases from J; junction bases left unmatched: 6. CDR1 is ENHRY and CDR2 is SYGVKD in the germline V gene. The length of the CDR3 is 15 residues. CDR3 sequence: CAISESVGGSYEQYF. Here the CDR3 DNA reads TGTGCCATCAGTGAGTCTGTGGGAGGGTCGTACGAGCAGTACTTC.

V usage is TRBV30 and J usage is TRBJ2-5, with TRBD2 matching over 8 bases. Unmatched junction bases numbered 14, after V lost 0 bases and J lost 5 bases. Germline V gives CDR1 GTSNPN, CDR2 SVGIG (reference sequence). This CDR3 region has 17 residues. The CDR3 DNA is TGTGCCTGGAGTGTAGGGTTCCCGCGGGGGGAGAGGGAGACCCAGTACTTC. Translation gives CAWSVGFPRGERETQYF.

CDR3 coding DNA: TGTGCCAGCAGTGAATATAAGGCCACAGACCAAGAGACCCAGTACTTC. It yields the protein CASSEYKATDQETQYF. The chain combines TRBV25-1 with TRBJ2-5; no clear D gene. The V gene's germline CDR1 is MGHDK and CDR2 SYGVNS. The germline V and J ends were trimmed by 0 bases and 0 bases, with 11 bases remaining between them. The CDR3 runs to 16 residues. The full variable domain, with the rest looked up from reference TRBV25-1 and TRBJ2-5, is EADIYQTPRYLVIGTGKKITLECSQTMGHDKMYWYQQDPGMELHLIHYSYGVNSTEKGDLSSESTVSRIRTEHFPLTLESARPSHTSQYLCASSEYKATDQETQYFGPGTRLLVL.

The rearrangement links TRBV27 to TRBJ2-7, with 7 bases fitting TRBD1. With 3 bases clipped from V and 5 bases from J, the junction kept 16 bases outside the gene matches. CDR3 size: 17 residues. CDR1 is MNHEY and CDR2 is SMNVEV in the germline V gene (reference sequence). The CDR3 DNA is TGTGCCAGCAGTTTGTGCGCCGTACAGGGGCTAGTCGACGAGCAGTACTTC. The encoded protein is CASSLCAVQGLVDEQYF.

This clone was counted once. This rearrangement joins TRBV30 to TRBJ2-2, with D possibly being TRBD2 (6 bases). Per germline, CDR1 GTSNPN and CDR2 SVGIG (reference sequence). CDR3 length equals 15 residues. The V gene lost 5 bases and the J gene lost 5 bases, with 18 bases spanning the gap. CDR3 sequence (DNA): TGTGCCTGGTCCCGGTCCTTCGGGGGAACCGGGGAGCTGTTTTTT. It translates to CAWSRSFGGTGELFF. Combining the CDR3 with reference TRBV30 and TRBJ2-2 gives the whole variable domain SQTIHQWPATLVQPVGSPLSLECTVEGTSNPNLYWYRQAAGRGLQLLFYSVGIGQISSEVPQNLSASRPQDRQFILSSKKLLLSDSGFYLCAWSRSFGGTGELFFGEGSRLTVL.

V and J are TRBV9 and TRBJ2-1; 12 nucleotides agree with TRBD2. Unmatched junction bases numbered 18, after V lost 4 bases and J lost 4 bases. The CDR3 consists of 20 residues. The V gene's germline CDR1 is SGDLS and CDR2 YYNGEE. The CDR3 DNA is TGTGCCAGCAGCCCCCCTATCACCCGGACTAGCGGGGCCCTATACAATGAGCAGTTCTTC. Its protein is CASSPPITRTSGALYNEQFF. Using reference TRBV9 and TRBJ2-1 for the parts outside the CDR3, the full variable domain is DSGVTQTPKHLITATGQRVTLRCSPRSGDLSVYWYQQSLDQGLQFLIQYYNGEERAKGNILERFSAQQFPDLHSELNLSSLELGDSALYFCASSPPITRTSGALYNEQFFGPGTRLTVL.

The chain recombines TRBV4-3 with TRBJ1-2, with 9 nucleotides matching TRBD1. Germline values: CDR1 LGHNA, CDR2 YSLEER. The CDR3 is 14 residues long. V lost 2 bases, J lost 7 bases, and 5 bases stayed unmatched. Written as DNA, the CDR3 is TGCGCCAGCAGCCAACGGGGGACAGGGTTTGGCTACACCTTC. This sequence encodes CASSQRGTGFGYTF.

The chain links TRBV6-5 to TRBJ2-7; D possibly corresponds to TRBD2 (5 bases). This CDR3 contains 15 residues. CDR1 is MNHEY and CDR2 is SVGAGI in the germline V gene. The V end lost 2 bases, the J end lost 2 bases, and 13 bases lay between the germline ends. CDR3 sequence (DNA): TGTGCCAGCAGTTACGGACTTTCCGTCACCTACGAGCAGTACTTC. It translates to CASSYGLSVTYEQYF.

The rearrangement uses TRBV4-1 and TRBJ2-1; unclear D gene. The CDR3 is made up of 12 amino acids. The germline V gene has CDR1 MGHRA and CDR2 YSYEKL. V was clipped by 0 bases and J by 15 bases, with 12 bases between them. CDR3 residues: CASSQDMVAPFF. The CDR3 bases are TGCGCCAGCAGCCAAGATATGGTAGCACCGTTCTTC.

This rearrangement joins TRBV6-5 to TRBJ2-7; D perhaps matches TRBD1 (6 bases). The germline V gene has CDR1 MNHEY and CDR2 SVGAGI. The CDR3 is made up of 15 amino acids. The V end lost 0 bases, the J end lost 0 bases, and 9 bases lay between the germline ends. As DNA, the CDR3 is TGTGCCAGCAGTTACTCGGCAGGGGACTCCTACGAGCAGTACTTC. This codes for CASSYSAGDSYEQYF.

The chain joins TRBV25-1 to TRBJ1-1; D gene unclear. This CDR3 has 18 residues. CDR1 and CDR2 from the germline V gene are MGHDK and SYGVNS. V lost 6 bases to trimming and J lost 5 bases, with 28 bases between them. CDR3 DNA sequence: TGTGCCAGCAGATCCCTCGACGGGAACGTCCAGGCGGGGACTGAAGCTTTCTTT. Translation gives CASRSLDGNVQAGTEAFF.

V gene TRBV6-5 combines with J gene TRBJ2-3; weak D call: TRBD2 (6 bases). CDR1 is MNHEY, CDR2 SVGAGI, per germline. The CDR3 consists of 15 residues. The germline V and J ends were trimmed by 2 bases and 4 bases, with 13 bases remaining between them. The CDR3 sequence is CASSYRWLASDTQYF. The CDR3 nucleotides are TGTGCCAGCAGTTACAGATGGCTAGCGTCAGATACGCAGTATTTT.

The rearrangement links TRBV28 to TRBJ1-3; D unclear. The germline gives CDR1 MDHEN, CDR2 SYDVKM. The V end lost 2 bases, the J end lost 8 bases, and 13 bases lay between the germline ends. This CDR3 comprises 14 residues. CDR3 in amino acids: CASSLDTVSYTIYF. The DNA for the CDR3 is TGTGCCAGCAGTTTAGACACCGTTTCTTACACCATATATTTT.

This clone was recorded only once. The rearrangement joins TRBV29-1 to TRBJ2-2, with TRBD2 matching over 8 bases. V trimming: 7 bases; J trimming: 5 bases; junction bases outside the gene matches: 9. The CDR3 length is 14 residues. Germline V gives CDR1 SQVTM, CDR2 ANQGSEA. In nucleotides, the CDR3 is TGCAGCGGAATCAGCGGGGGAGAAACCGGGGAGCTGTTTTTT. It translates to CSGISGGETGELFF.

The rearrangement links TRBV29-1 to TRBJ2-5, with a possible D match to TRBD2 (5 bases). The DNA end favors TRBJ2-7, so the J call may be wrong. In germline, CDR1 is SQVTM, CDR2 ANQGSEA. The CDR3 totals 13 residues. CDR3 DNA sequence: TGCAGCGTTTTGGAGGAGAGCTCCTACGAGCAGTACTTC. Its protein is CSVLEESSYEQYF.

V gene TRBV5-1 combines with J gene TRBJ1-4; no clear D gene. V was trimmed by 0 bases and J by 8 bases, leaving 11 bases between them. There are 14 residues in the CDR3. CDR1 is SGHRS, CDR2 YFSETQ, per germline. The CDR3 DNA is TGCGCCAGCAGCTTGGCGGCGATCGGGGAAAAACTGTTTTTT. Its translation: CASSLAAIGEKLFF. Variable domain in full (rest from reference TRBV5-1 and TRBJ1-4): KAGVTQTPRYLIKTRGQQVTLSCSPISGHRSVSWYQQTPGQGLQFLFEYFSETQRNKGNFPGRFSGRQFSNSRSEMNVSTLELGDSALYLCASSLAAIGEKLFFGSGTQLSVL.

This rearrangement joins TRBV28 to TRBJ1-2; 7 nucleotides agree with TRBD1. CDR3 length: 16 amino acids. The V gene end was trimmed by 6 bases and the J gene end by 3 bases; junction bases not matched to a gene: 13. Germline CDR1 is MDHEN and CDR2 is SYDVKM. Here the CDR3 reads CASRGTKGAPYYGYTF. CDR3 nucleotides: TGTGCCAGCAGGGGGACCAAGGGGGCCCCCTACTATGGCTACACCTTC.

This CDR3 reads CASSYSKQGAVEQYF. Written as DNA, the CDR3 is TGTGCCAGCAGTTACTCGAAGCAGGGGGCTGTCGAGCAGTACTTC. The chain is built from TRBV6-5 and TRBJ2-7; 8 nucleotides match TRBD1. CDR3 length: 15 residues. Germline CDR1 reads MNHEY; CDR2 reads SVGAGI. Trimming cost V 0 bases and J 6 bases; bases outside gene matches: 7.

A few counts support this clone. V is TRBV11-2 and J is TRBJ1-1; tentative D call: TRBD1 (6 bases). There are 15 residues in the CDR3. V was pared by 5 bases and J by 0 bases, with 13 bases between. Germline values: CDR1 SGHAT, CDR2 FQNNGV. CDR3 DNA sequence: TGTGCCAGCAGCCTATCAGGGGCGCTGAACACTGAAGCTTTCTTT. Residues: CASSLSGALNTEAFF.